This T cell receptor beta chain was found in a study of blood T cells in healthy people across ages. Findings of the study overall: Age advanced and TCR beta diversity per million T cells fell, roughly linearly. Estimates of total diversity, which came from one million sequenced T cells, were considered to be underestimates.

Note on this clonotype: Its antigen is currently unknown.

This CDR3 has 13 amino acids. Losses at the gene ends were 5 bases for V and 6 bases for J; bases not matched to a gene: 5. Germline lookup yields CDR1 SEHNR and CDR2 FQNEAQ (reference sequence). With a J-beta primer mix and a sample-barcoded 5' primer, a second PCR ran about 7 to 12 cycles. In TCRdb, the 5' RACE reads were re-called with MiXCR into one record per CDR3 protein. In the table there are under 1 million distinct CDR3 sequences, roughly 44% of which are singletons. Input material: blood. V and J are TRBV7-9 and TRBJ2-7; the match to TRBD1 covers 9 bases. The sequence was collected from a man in his sixties in good health. CDR3 residues: CASSVTGGGEQYF. The CDR3 coding sequence is TGTGCCAGCAGCGTGACAGGGGGAGGCGAGCAGTACTTC.